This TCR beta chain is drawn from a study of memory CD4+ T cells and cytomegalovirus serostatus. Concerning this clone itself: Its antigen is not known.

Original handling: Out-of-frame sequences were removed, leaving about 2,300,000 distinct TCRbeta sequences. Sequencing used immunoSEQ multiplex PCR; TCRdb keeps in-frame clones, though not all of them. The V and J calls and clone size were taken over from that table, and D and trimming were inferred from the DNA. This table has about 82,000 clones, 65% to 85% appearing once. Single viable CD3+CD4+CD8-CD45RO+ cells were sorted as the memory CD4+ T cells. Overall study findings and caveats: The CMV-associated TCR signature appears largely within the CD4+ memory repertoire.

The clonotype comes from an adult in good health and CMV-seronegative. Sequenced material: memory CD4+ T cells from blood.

CDR3 sequence (DNA): TGCAGTGCTAGGGCCAACTACGAGCAGTACTTC. This encodes CSARANYEQYF. V and J are TRBV20-1 and TRBJ2-7, with no clear D. Trimming removed 3 bases from V and 3 bases from J, with 6 bases in between. The V gene's germline CDR1 is DFQATT and CDR2 SNEGSKA (reference sequence). CDR3 length: 11 amino acids.